The 10 T cell receptor beta chains presented below share a single source sample, sequenced in a study of cytomegalovirus exposure and HLA in healthy donors. In the PCR, 60 Vbeta and 13 Jbeta primers were used. The table came from immunoSEQ multiplex PCR; TCRdb's copy has only in-frame clones and leaves some out. Of 35,000 to 45,000 clones in the sample, 55% to 75% are singletons; the top ten hold about 12%. The sample was PBMCs. These receptors all come from a man aged 55 to 69 in good health and CMV-seropositive.

This clone came up once. The chain carries TRBV19 and TRBJ2-7, with a possible D match to TRBD1 (6 bases). The V and J ends lost 5 bases and 7 bases respectively, with 15 bases between them. The CDR3 loop spans 13 amino acids. Looked up from germline, CDR1 is LNHDA and CDR2 is SQIVND (reference sequence). The CDR3 here is CASSFTGLEEQYF. The CDR3 DNA follows: TGTGCCAGTAGTTTCACAGGGTTGGAAGAGCAGTACTTC.

This chain joins TRBV6-6 and TRBJ1-2, with a tentative D call TRBD1 (6 bases). This CDR3 has 14 amino acids. Deletions cut 5 bases from V and 4 bases from J, with 14 bases between. Germline CDR1 and CDR2: MNHNY and SVGAGI (reference sequence). The CDR3 loop is CASSTDSSFYGYTF. The CDR3 DNA reads as TGTGCCAGCAGTACGGACAGCTCCTTCTATGGCTACACCTTC.

The V call is TRBV27, the J call TRBJ1-5, with D maybe TRBD1 (6 bases). The CDR3 runs 14 residues. Germline values: CDR1 MNHEY, CDR2 SMNVEV (reference sequence). V was trimmed by 7 bases and J by 4 bases, leaving 14 bases between them. DNA of the CDR3: TGTGCCAGCATTCCCGGACAGTTAAATCAGCCCCAGCATTTT. It is translated as CASIPGQLNQPQHF.

This clone has a handful of counts. This rearrangement joins TRBV5-1 to TRBJ1-2; 7 bases are a match to TRBD1. This CDR3 contains 14 residues. Losses at the gene ends were 3 bases for V and 3 bases for J; bases not matched to a gene: 5. Germline loops: CDR1 SGHRS, CDR2 YFSETQ. The CDR3 sequence: CASSSGDSDYGYTF. The CDR3 DNA reads TGCGCCAGCAGCTCTGGGGACAGTGACTATGGCTACACCTTC.

This chain connects TRBV4-1 to TRBJ1-2, with D possibly TRBD1 on 6 matching bases. Germline CDR1 reads MGHRA; CDR2 reads YSYEKL. V lost 0 bases and J 4 bases, leaving 12 bases between the germline ends. This CDR3 has 15 residues. CDR3 DNA sequence: TGCGCCAGCAGCCAAGATTATGGGGGCAGCTATGGCTACACCTTC. It codes for CASSQDYGGSYGYTF.

The chain carries TRBV4-3 and TRBJ2-3; 7 bases map to TRBD1. Germline values: CDR1 LGHNA, CDR2 YSLEER. The V and J ends lost 3 bases and 1 base, in that order; junction bases with no gene match: 13. This CDR3 is built from 18 residues. The DNA of the CDR3 is TGCGCCAGCAGCCAGGACCTCGGACAGGCCTATCGCACAGATACGCAGTATTTT. Its protein is CASSQDLGQAYRTDTQYF.

The chain employs TRBV13 and TRBJ2-7; 14 positions agree with TRBD2. This CDR3 is 16 amino acids long. Germline CDR1 is PRHDT and CDR2 is FYEKMQ (reference sequence). The J segment lost 4 bases and the V segment lost 5 bases, leaving 7 bases of the junction unmatched. The CDR3 sequence is CASSRGLAGDRYEQYF. The CDR3 DNA reads TGTGCCAGCAGCCGGGGACTAGCGGGAGACCGTTACGAGCAGTACTTC.

This chain joins TRBV19 and TRBJ1-5, with 8 nucleotides matching TRBD1. The CDR3 length is 15 residues. Trimming removed 5 bases from V and 1 base from J; junction bases left unmatched: 4. The germline gives CDR1 LNHDA, CDR2 SQIVND (reference sequence). CDR3 DNA: TGTGCCAGTAGTCCCCGGGACAGGAGCAATCAGCCCCAGCATTTT. It codes for CASSPRDRSNQPQHF.

The rearrangement uses TRBV11-2 and TRBJ1-6; 9 nucleotides match TRBD1. V gave up 5 bases and J gave up 8 bases; unmatched junction bases: 1. This CDR3 contains 13 residues. From germline, CDR1 is SGHAT and CDR2 FQNNGV. CDR3: CASSRDRDSPLHF. The CDR3 DNA is TGTGCCAGCAGCCGGGACAGGGATTCACCCCTCCACTTT.

The chain couples TRBV5-6 to TRBJ1-4; D is ambiguous. The germline gives CDR1 SGHDT, CDR2 YYEEEE. The CDR3 spans 15 residues. Trimming removed 4 bases from V and 0 bases from J, with 10 bases in between. The CDR3 bases are TGTGCCAGCAGCCCCCGACAAACAACTAATGAAAAACTGTTTTTT. Translating gives CASSPRQTTNEKLFF.